What follows are 21 T cell receptor beta chains derived from one specimen sequenced in a study of shared clonotypes between healthy human individuals. The method was immunoSEQ multiplex PCR; TCRdb's version includes in-frame clones alone and lacks a portion of them. The table records 980,000 or so clones, 76% of them present only once. Specimen: memory CD4+ T cells sorted from blood. Subset denoted: CD45RA-negative fraction. Receptors were obtained from a man aged 18 to 35 in good health.

The chain employs TRBV7-6 and TRBJ2-2, with 10 bases matching TRBD1. The trim removed 5 bases at V and 5 bases at J, leaving 5 bases unmatched. The CDR3 covers 15 residues. Germline V gene sequence: CDR1 SGHVS, CDR2 FNYEAQ. As DNA, the CDR3 is TGTGCCAGCAGCGCCCGGACAGGGGGGACCGGGGAGCTGTTTTTT. Translated, it gives CASSARTGGTGELFF.

The chain links TRBV4-2 to TRBJ2-3; D remains ambiguous. V was shortened by 5 bases and J by 0 bases, with 12 bases between the two germline ends. The CDR3 has 15 residues. The germline V gene encodes CDR1 LGHNA and CDR2 YNFKEQ. CDR3 in DNA: TGTGCCAGCAGCTTGTCTCCGCTAAGCACAGATACGCAGTATTTT. Amino acid sequence: CASSLSPLSTDTQYF.

In regard to this clone: The same CDR3 is also encoded by other DNA sequences in this sample. This chain uses TRBV18 with TRBJ1-3; D remains ambiguous. V was clipped by 2 bases and J by 0 bases, with 8 bases between them. Germline-derived CDR1 and CDR2 are KGHSH and LQKENI. The CDR3 runs to 15 residues. The CDR3 nucleotides read TGTGCCAGCTCACCAGGCGTGAGCTCTGGAAACACCATATATTTT. Translated: CASSPGVSSGNTIYF.

The chain recombines TRBV5-1 with TRBJ1-6, with 7 positions matching TRBD1. Germline lookup yields CDR1 SGHRS and CDR2 YFSETQ. The length of the CDR3 is 20 residues. With V trimmed by 2 bases and J by 6 bases, 20 bases remained unmatched. CDR3 protein: CASSFSTMNRGLQVNSPLHF. The CDR3, as DNA: TGCGCCAGCAGCTTCTCCACGATGAACAGGGGCCTACAAGTTAATTCACCCCTCCACTTT.

The J gene is TRBJ1-6, the V gene TRBV28; TRBD1 agrees at 7 bases. CDR3 size: 11 residues. V dropped 10 bases and J dropped 14; count of bases not matched to a gene: 8. Germline loops: CDR1 MDHEN, CDR2 SYDVKM. The CDR3 is CATRQGAALHF. The CDR3 DNA sequence: TGTGCCACAAGACAGGGTGCGGCCCTCCACTTT.

V usage is TRBV5-1 and J usage is TRBJ2-7; D is possibly TRBD1 (5 bases). The CDR3 is 14 residues long. CDR1 and CDR2 from the germline V gene are SGHRS and YFSETQ. Trimming cost V 4 bases and J 2 bases, with 13 bases left between them. This chain's CDR3 is CASSEIAGTYEQYF. The CDR3 coding sequence is TGCGCCAGCAGCGAAATTGCAGGGACCTACGAGCAGTACTTC.

The V and J genes are TRBV30 and TRBJ2-5; the D is unclear. V gave up 2 bases and J gave up 1 base, with 20 bases separating them. CDR3 size: 17 residues. Germline CDR1 GTSNPN, CDR2 SVGIG (reference sequence). CDR3 bases: TGTGCCTGGAGTCCCGCGTTTATGGGTACGGGCCAAGAGACCCAGTACTTC. This codes for CAWSPAFMGTGQETQYF.

This rearrangement joins TRBV19 to TRBJ2-6; 10 bases agree with TRBD1. The length of the CDR3 is 16 residues. J was trimmed by 3 bases and V by 5 bases; bases with no gene match: 4. The V gene's germline CDR1 is LNHDA and CDR2 SQIVND (reference sequence). The CDR3, as DNA: TGTGCCAGTAGTTCGACAGGGGGCAGTGGGGCCAACGTCCTGACTTTC. This sequence encodes CASSSTGGSGANVLTF.

This chain uses TRBV18 with TRBJ1-2, with TRBD1 matching over 8 bases. The V and J ends lost 6 bases and 6 bases, in that order; junction bases with no gene match: 12. The germline V gene has CDR1 KGHSH and CDR2 LQKENI. The CDR3 covers 15 residues. CDR3 residues: CASSTRGQGADGYTF. DNA of the CDR3: TGTGCCAGCTCCACCAGAGGGCAGGGGGCGGATGGCTACACCTTC.

The chain couples TRBV21-1 to TRBJ1-5. TRBV21-1 is given as a pseudogene. This CDR3 region has 13 residues. The CDR3 coding sequence is TGTGCCAGCACTAGGGCAGAGATCACGCCCCAGCATTTT. This translates into CASTRAEITPQHF.

The chain recombines TRBV5-6 with TRBJ1-1; no clear D gene. CDR1 is SGHDT and CDR2 is YYEEEE in the germline V gene. V was shortened by 3 bases and J by 4 bases, with 13 bases between the two germline ends. This CDR3 is 14 amino acids long. The CDR3 protein is CASSWWAGATEAFF. The DNA for the CDR3 is TGTGCCAGCAGCTGGTGGGCAGGTGCCACTGAAGCTTTCTTT.

The chain employs TRBV7-8 and TRBJ2-7, with TRBD1 matching 8 bases. V shed 1 base, J shed 3 bases, and the junction held 5 bases outside the gene matches. CDR1 SGHVS and CDR2 FQNEAQ come from the germline V gene. The CDR3 totals 15 residues. CDR3 residues: CASSLEWTGNYEQYF. In DNA form, the CDR3 reads TGTGCCAGCAGCTTAGAGTGGACAGGGAACTACGAGCAGTACTTC.

This clone appeared once. This chain joins TRBV4-1 and TRBJ1-4, with a possible D match to TRBD1 (5 bases). With 1 base removed from V and 0 bases from J, the gap between germline ends came to 15 bases. There are 18 residues in the CDR3. Per germline, CDR1 MGHRA and CDR2 YSYEKL. This CDR3 is CASSQARGTRTTNEKLFF. Written as DNA, the CDR3 is TGCGCCAGCAGCCAAGCCCGGGGCACTCGGACAACTAATGAAAAACTGTTTTTT.

This chain connects TRBV5-1 to TRBJ2-1; 9 bases match TRBD1. The CDR3 extends over 14 amino acids. J gave up 9 bases and V 1 base, and 5 bases lay outside the gene matches. Germline loops: CDR1 SGHRS, CDR2 YFSETQ. The CDR3 DNA is TGCGCCAGCAGCTTGCCCACAGGGGGCGGTGAGCAGTTCTTC. This encodes CASSLPTGGGEQFF.

J is TRBJ2-1 and V is TRBV2; D not certain. This CDR3 is built from 11 residues. Deletions cut 0 bases from V and 12 bases from J, with 6 bases between. Germline values: CDR1 SNHLY, CDR2 FYNNEI. This CDR3 reads CASSEATRQFF. CDR3 coding DNA: TGTGCCAGCAGTGAAGCGACACGGCAGTTCTTC.

The sample holds many counts of this clone. The V and J genes are TRBV30 and TRBJ1-1, with D unresolved. V lost 2 bases to trimming and J lost 2 bases, with 12 bases between them. The germline CDR1 and CDR2 sequences are GTSNPN and SVGIG (reference sequence). This CDR3 is built from 14 residues. The CDR3 loop reads CAWSKVSPNTEAFF. CDR3 in DNA: TGTGCCTGGAGTAAGGTCAGTCCAAACACTGAAGCTTTCTTT. The full variable domain, its missing parts supplied by reference TRBV30 and TRBJ1-1, is SQTIHQWPATLVQPVGSPLSLECTVEGTSNPNLYWYRQAAGRGLQLLFYSVGIGQISSEVPQNLSASRPQDRQFILSSKKLLLSDSGFYLCAWSKVSPNTEAFFGQGTRLTVV.

This chain uses TRBV9 with TRBJ2-3, with D hard to call. Trimming stripped 0 bases from V and 3 bases from J, with 11 bases between. The CDR3 has 15 residues. CDR1 and CDR2 from the germline V gene are SGDLS and YYNGEE. Here the CDR3 DNA reads TGTGCCAGCAGCGTAGAACTGCGTTCAACAGATACGCAGTATTTT. It translates to CASSVELRSTDTQYF.

As concerns this clone: Other DNA sequences in this specimen translate into the identical CDR3. Here the CDR3 reads CASSPDSFYGYTF. CDR3 in DNA: TGTGCCAGCAGTCCCGACAGCTTCTATGGCTACACCTTC. The chain recombines TRBV2 with TRBJ1-2, with D possibly TRBD1 on 5 matching bases. V lost 5 bases to trimming and J lost 4 bases, with 11 bases between them. This CDR3 is built from 13 residues. Per the germline V gene, CDR1 is SNHLY and CDR2 is FYNNEI.

The chain combines TRBV5-1 with TRBJ2-5; 7 nucleotides agree with TRBD1. The ends lost 4 bases at V and 2 bases at J; junction bases unmatched: 5. The CDR3 contains 14 residues. Germline loops: CDR1 SGHRS, CDR2 YFSETQ. The CDR3 bases are TGCGCCAGCAGCAAATTGACAGGGCAAGAGACCCAGTACTTC. Its protein is CASSKLTGQETQYF.

Details on this clone: The sample carries other DNA sequences with the same CDR3. The rearrangement joins TRBV13 to TRBJ1-5, with D possibly being TRBD1 (5 bases). Germline loops: CDR1 PRHDT, CDR2 FYEKMQ (reference sequence). Trimming took off 5 bases at V and 0 bases at J, with 11 bases between the two ends. CDR3 size: 15 residues. CDR3 loop: CASSLGGYSNQPQHF. CDR3 DNA sequence: TGTGCCAGCAGCCTGGGGGGTTATAGCAATCAGCCCCAGCATTTT.

The V call is TRBV7-2, the J call TRBJ2-3; D is possibly TRBD2 (6 bases). The germline V and J ends were trimmed by 3 bases and 1 base, with 17 bases remaining between them. The CDR3 length is 17 residues. Germline lookup yields CDR1 SGHTA and CDR2 FQGNSA. CDR3 loop: CASSFGGAVPGTDTQYF. The CDR3 nucleotides are TGTGCCAGCAGCTTTGGAGGGGCCGTCCCCGGCACAGATACGCAGTATTTT.